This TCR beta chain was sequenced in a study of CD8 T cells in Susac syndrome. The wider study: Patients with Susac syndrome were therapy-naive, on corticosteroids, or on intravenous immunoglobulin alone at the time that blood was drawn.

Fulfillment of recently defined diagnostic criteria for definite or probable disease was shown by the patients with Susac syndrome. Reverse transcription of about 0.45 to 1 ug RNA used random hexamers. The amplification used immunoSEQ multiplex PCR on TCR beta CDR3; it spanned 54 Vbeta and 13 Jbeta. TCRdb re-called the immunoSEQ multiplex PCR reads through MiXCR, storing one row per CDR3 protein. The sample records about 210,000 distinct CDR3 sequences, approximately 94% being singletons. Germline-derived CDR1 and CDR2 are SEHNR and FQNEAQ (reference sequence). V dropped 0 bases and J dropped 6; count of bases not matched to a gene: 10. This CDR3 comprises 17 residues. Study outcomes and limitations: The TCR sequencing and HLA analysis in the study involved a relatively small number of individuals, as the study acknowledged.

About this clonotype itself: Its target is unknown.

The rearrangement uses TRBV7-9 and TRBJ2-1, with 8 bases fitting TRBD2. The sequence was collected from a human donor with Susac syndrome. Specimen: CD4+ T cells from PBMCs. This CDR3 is CASSLAMAGGLSNEQFF. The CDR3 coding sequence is TGTGCCAGCAGCTTAGCGATGGCGGGGGGCCTCTCCAATGAGCAGTTCTTC. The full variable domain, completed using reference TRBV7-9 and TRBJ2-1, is DTGVSQNPRHKITKRGQNVTFRCDPISEHNRLYWYRQTLGQGPEFLTYFQNEAQLEKSRLLSDRFSAERPKGSFSTLEIQRTEQGDSAMYLCASSLAMAGGLSNEQFFGPGTRLTVL.